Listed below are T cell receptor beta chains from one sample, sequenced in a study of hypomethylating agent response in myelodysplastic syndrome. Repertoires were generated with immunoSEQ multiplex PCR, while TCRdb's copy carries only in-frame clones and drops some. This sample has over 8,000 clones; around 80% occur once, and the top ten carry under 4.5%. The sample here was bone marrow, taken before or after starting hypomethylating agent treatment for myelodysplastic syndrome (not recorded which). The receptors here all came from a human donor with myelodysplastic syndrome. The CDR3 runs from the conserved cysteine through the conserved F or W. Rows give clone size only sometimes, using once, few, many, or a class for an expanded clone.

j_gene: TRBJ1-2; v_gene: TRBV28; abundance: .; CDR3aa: CASAPLQGALHYGYTF
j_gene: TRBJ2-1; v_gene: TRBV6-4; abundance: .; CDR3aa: CASSDSLAGYNEQFF
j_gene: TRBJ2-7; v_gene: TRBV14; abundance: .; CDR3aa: CASSLRGGQGEYF
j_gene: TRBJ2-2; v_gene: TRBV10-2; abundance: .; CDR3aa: CASRRTGNTGELFF
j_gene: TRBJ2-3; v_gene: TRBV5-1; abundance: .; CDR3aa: CASSLAPGLFTDTQYF
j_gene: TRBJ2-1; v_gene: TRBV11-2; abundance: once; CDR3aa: CASSTRSSGRYNEQFF
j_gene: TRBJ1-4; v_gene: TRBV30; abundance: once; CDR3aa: CAWSVGTSEKLFF
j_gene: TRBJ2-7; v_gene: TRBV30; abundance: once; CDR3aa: CAWRGGVYEQYF
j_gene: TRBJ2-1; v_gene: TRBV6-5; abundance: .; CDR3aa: CASSYWETGYNEQFF
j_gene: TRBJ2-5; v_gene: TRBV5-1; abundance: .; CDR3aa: CASSSTGMIYQETQYF
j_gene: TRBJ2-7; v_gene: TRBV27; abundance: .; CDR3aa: CASKGAWTGRAYEQYF
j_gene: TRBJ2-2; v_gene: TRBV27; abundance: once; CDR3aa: CASSPTSVGELFF
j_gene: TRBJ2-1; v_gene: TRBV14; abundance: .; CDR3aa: CASSPLWGRDEQFF
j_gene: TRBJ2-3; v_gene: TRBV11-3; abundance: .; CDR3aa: CASSPGLAGGAGLPDTQYF
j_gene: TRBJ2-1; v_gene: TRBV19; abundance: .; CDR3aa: CASSIGLAGGLNEQFF
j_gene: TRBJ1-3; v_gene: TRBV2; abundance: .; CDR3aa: CASSETDTIYF
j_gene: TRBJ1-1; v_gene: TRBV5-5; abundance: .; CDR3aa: CASSTSSRNTEAFF
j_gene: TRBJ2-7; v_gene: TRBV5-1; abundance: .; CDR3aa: CASSLGLGGESYEQYF
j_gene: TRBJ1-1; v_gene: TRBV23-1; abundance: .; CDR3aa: CASSQTRGALNTEAFF
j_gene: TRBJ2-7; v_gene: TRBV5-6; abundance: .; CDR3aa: CASSLEWQPYEQYF
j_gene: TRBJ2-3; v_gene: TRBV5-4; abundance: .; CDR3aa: CASSSSGKVADTQYF
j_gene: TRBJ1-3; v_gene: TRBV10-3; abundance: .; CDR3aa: CAISRGDSGNTIYF
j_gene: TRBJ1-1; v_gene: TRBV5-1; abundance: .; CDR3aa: CASSLELNNLNTEAFF
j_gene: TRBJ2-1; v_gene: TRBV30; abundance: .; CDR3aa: CAWTPREPHSNEQFF
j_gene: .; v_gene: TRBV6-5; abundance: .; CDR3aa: CASSYSGTPYEQYF
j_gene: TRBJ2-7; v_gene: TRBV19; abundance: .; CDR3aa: CASNHGRSSYEQYF
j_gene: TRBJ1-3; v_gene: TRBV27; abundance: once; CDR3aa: CASSRSPNSGNTIYF
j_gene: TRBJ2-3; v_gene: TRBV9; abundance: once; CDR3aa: CASSDGQSDTQYF
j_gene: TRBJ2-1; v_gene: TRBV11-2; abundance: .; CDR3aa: CASSPRLAGGSYNEQFF
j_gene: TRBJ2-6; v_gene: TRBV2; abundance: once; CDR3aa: CASRRDRATNVLTF
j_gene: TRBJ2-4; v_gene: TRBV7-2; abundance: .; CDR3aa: CASSSLDPPYIQYF
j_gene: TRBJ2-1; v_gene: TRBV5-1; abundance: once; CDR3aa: CASSLRGPYNEQFF
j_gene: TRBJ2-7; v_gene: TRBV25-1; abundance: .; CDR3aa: CASSEWREGTYEQYF
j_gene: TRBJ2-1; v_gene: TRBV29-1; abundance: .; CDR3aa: CSVDKRGYNEQFF
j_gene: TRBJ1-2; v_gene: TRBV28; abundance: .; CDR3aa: CASSPQGAGGEGYTF
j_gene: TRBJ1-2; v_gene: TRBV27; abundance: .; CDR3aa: CASWTGLYGYTF
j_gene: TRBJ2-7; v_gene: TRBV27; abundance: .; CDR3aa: CASSPGHSYEQYF
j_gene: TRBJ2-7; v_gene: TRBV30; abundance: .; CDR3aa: CACSRWGYEQYF
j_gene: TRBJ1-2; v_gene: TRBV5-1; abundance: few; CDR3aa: CASSSGQGEGYTF
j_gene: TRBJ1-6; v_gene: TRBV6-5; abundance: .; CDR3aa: CASQGPVNSPLHF
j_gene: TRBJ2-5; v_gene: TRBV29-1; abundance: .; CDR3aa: CSVGGGQGNLETQYF
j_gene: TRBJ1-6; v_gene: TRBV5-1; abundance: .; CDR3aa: CASSFEPTGGESSYNSPLHF
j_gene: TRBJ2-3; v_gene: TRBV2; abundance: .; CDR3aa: CASSDAARDTDTQYF
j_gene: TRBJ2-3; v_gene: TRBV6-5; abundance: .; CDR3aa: CASSSPSGGGTDTQYF
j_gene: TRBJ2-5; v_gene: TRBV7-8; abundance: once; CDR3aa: CASSLVGRDQETQYF
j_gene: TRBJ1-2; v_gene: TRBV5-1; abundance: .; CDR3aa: CASSFGQGASYTF
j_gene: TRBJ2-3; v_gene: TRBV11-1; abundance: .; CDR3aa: CASSSSLGTAQYF
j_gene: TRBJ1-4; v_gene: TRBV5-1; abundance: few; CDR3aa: CASSLGAPANEKLFF
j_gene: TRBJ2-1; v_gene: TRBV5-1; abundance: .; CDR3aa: CASSLLAGNYNEQFF
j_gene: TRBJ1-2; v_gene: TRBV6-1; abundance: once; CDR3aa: CASIEWGSGYTF
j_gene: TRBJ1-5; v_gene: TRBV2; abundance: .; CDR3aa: CASSEGQALNQPQHF
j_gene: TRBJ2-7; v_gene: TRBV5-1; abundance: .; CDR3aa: CASSRTGLPYEQYF
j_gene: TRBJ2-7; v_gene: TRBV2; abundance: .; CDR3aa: CASSLRLSSYEQYF
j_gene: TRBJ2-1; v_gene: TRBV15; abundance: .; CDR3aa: CATSREGSIFYNEQFF
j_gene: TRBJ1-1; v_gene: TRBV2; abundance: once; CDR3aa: CASRRGTLRDVNTEAFF